This is a list of T cell receptor beta chains from one sample in a study of T cell repertoires in cytomegalovirus infection. Via MiXCR, TCRdb re-called the reads, giving one row per CDR3 protein. The sample lists fewer than 350,000 distinct CDR3 sequences, 8% to 9.5% occurring once. The source material was PBMCs. The receptor set was obtained from a human donor in good health (CMV status not recorded). Some clones in this sample may be carry-over from other donors' samples. CDR3s include the opening cysteine and the closing phenylalanine or tryptophan.

TRBV10-3	TRBJ1-1	CAISETKWPKRTEAFF
TRBV5-1	TRBJ2-1	CASSSQPTGQVYNEQFF
TRBV5-6	TRBJ1-5	CASSLWLTPGSNQPQHF
TRBV15	TRBJ2-2	CATSRDPPGELFF
TRBV19	TRBJ2-3	CASSDRGLTDTQYF
TRBV19	TRBJ2-2	CASSNPGQGRHTGELFF
TRBV7-8	TRBJ2-5	CASSYRQGGQTQYF
TRBV7-9	TRBJ1-5	CASSLEEVSNQPQHF
TRBV4-2	TRBJ2-1	CASSPPGTSAVYEQFF
TRBV27	TRBJ2-2	CASSPSVGVVSGELFF
TRBV6-8	TRBJ1-2	CASTPQRNYGYTF
TRBV7-8	TRBJ2-1	CASSFRRSDEQFF
TRBV7-2	TRBJ2-7	CASSPGTRREQYF
TRBV4-3	TRBJ2-7	CASSQGALPGSEQYF
TRBV25-1	TRBJ2-3	CASRRTSGGTDTQYF
TRBV7-2	TRBJ2-6	CASSPHVGTGVSGANVLTF
TRBV7-2	TRBJ1-2	CASKRGGAFYGYTF
TRBV12-3/TRBV12-4	TRBJ1-1	CASSLADRPEAFF
TRBV15	TRBJ2-1	CATSRGTSLQFF
TRBV28	TRBJ1-1	CASMNTEAFF
TRBV7-2	TRBJ1-6	CASSFTGNSPLHF
TRBV27	TRBJ2-7	CASSLKGLAGIRGYEQYF
TRBV9	TRBJ2-1	CASSVGGGTGDNEQFF
TRBV4-3	TRBJ2-3	CASSQPGGDTQYF
TRBV7-2	TRBJ1-6	CASSPRQDLPLHF
TRBV19	TRBJ1-5	CASSIQGQAALGQPQHF
TRBV7-2	TRBJ2-5	CASSPARSETQYF
TRBV11-1	TRBJ2-1	CASSYRLAGEQFF
TRBV6-1	TRBJ1-6	CASSSTAGGRRPRSPLHF
TRBV6-6	TRBJ2-7	CATGGAGLAGGNEQYF
TRBV24-1	TRBJ2-1	CATSDPAKGQGGTSGYNEQFF
TRBV7-6	TRBJ1-5	CASSIPGQGAQHF
TRBV9	TRBJ2-5	CASSARGGSPPETQYF
TRBV5-5	TRBJ1-6	CASKPRTVYNSPLHF
TRBV19	TRBJ1-5	CASNRGPNQPQHF
TRBV19	TRBJ1-4	CASSVTGKRTNEKLFF
TRBV19	TRBJ2-1	CASSMNFNSYNEQFF
TRBV7-9	TRBJ2-1	CASSRTAGALGNEQFF
TRBV2	TRBJ2-1	CASSGERVGEQFF
TRBV7-8	TRBJ1-5	CASSRKDRRSNQPQHF
TRBV7-9	TRBJ1-2	CASSLDRIGDGYTF
TRBV7-2	TRBJ2-4	CASSLNRFIKNIQYF
TRBV7-2	TRBJ2-1	CASSLFGGLVLYEQFF
TRBV27	TRBJ2-3	CASRNLPPRDSTDTQYF
TRBV7-2	TRBJ2-3	CASSRERLDTQYF
TRBV7-6	TRBJ1-2	CASSLSQGGGYGYTF
TRBV20-1	TRBJ1-2	CSARVGGTGTYGYTF
TRBV27	TRBJ1-3	CASSLSGGSPPGNTIYF
TRBV14	TRBJ2-5	CASSQAGRFQETQYF
TRBV6-2/TRBV6-3	TRBJ2-7	CASSYTAAYEQYF
TRBV4-1	TRBJ1-2	CASSHPQRGTGGDGYTF
TRBV11-2	TRBJ2-7	CASTPARGPYEQYF
TRBV2	TRBJ2-1	CASSERAGAYNEQFF
TRBV7-8	TRBJ2-1	CASRGGVLSYNEQFF
TRBV2	TRBJ1-4	CAGAGVRGFATNEKLFF